A selection of T cell receptor beta chains follows, all from one sample in a study of T cell responses to AZD1222 COVID-19 vaccine. Generated by immunoSEQ multiplex PCR, the TCRdb table keeps only in-frame clones and is missing some. The table lists 100,000 to 150,000 clones, around 84% of them singletons. This specimen consisted of peripheral blood, obtained on day 0 of AZD1222 vaccination. The origin of the receptors is an adult in good health. Both conserved end residues are part of each CDR3. Each record gives: CDR3 DNA, CDR3 protein, V gene, J gene, clone size, D gene. D genes are given only for firm matches. Rows may omit the clone size; those that give it use once, few, many or a size class.

TGTGCCAGCTCACCATCCTTAAACGGGGACGAGCAGTACTTC	CASSPSLNGDEQYF	TRBV18	TRBJ2-7	once	.
TGCGCCAGCGGTGACGCGGGTAGCACAGATACGCAGTATTTT	CASGDAGSTDTQYF	TRBV10-1	TRBJ2-3	.	.
TGTGCCAGCAGCAAGGGGAACGACCTAAGCCTCTCCTACGAGCAGTACTTC	CASSKGNDLSLSYEQYF	TRBV21-1	TRBJ2-7	.	.
TGTGCCAGCAGCCGAAGGGAACAGGGGGCTTGGGAAGCTTTCTTT	CASSRREQGAWEAFF	TRBV14	TRBJ1-1	few	TRBD1
TGTGCCAGCAGCTTAATCATCGACTGGAAAGAGACCCAGTACTTC	CASSLIIDWKETQYF	TRBV7-2	TRBJ2-5	.	.
TGTGCCAGCAGCTTAAGGGCAGGGAACGAAGAGACCCAGTACTTC	CASSLRAGNEETQYF	TRBV7-9	TRBJ2-5	.	.
TGTGCCAGCAGTGAAGCAAGGAGCTCGAACACCGGGGAGCTGTTTTTT	CASSEARSSNTGELFF	TRBV6-1	TRBJ2-2	.	.
TGTGCCAGCAGCTTTGGCACGGGAGGAGAGACCCAGTACTTC	CASSFGTGGETQYF	TRBV5-4	TRBJ2-5	.	TRBD2
TGTGCCAGCAGCCAGGGGGAGGACGGGGAGCTGTTTTTT	CASSQGEDGELFF	TRBV7-2	TRBJ2-2	.	.
TGTGCCAGCAGTCTGGGGGACAGGATTAGGTACGAGCAGTACTTC	CASSLGDRIRYEQYF	TRBV2	TRBJ2-7	.	TRBD1
TGTGCCAGTACTCTCAGGGAGGATTCACCCCTCCACTTT	CASTLREDSPLHF	TRBV19	TRBJ1-6	.	.
TGTGCCAGCAGTGAGACTAGCGGGAGCTTCAATGAGCAGTTCTTC	CASSETSGSFNEQFF	TRBV6-4	TRBJ2-1	.	TRBD2
TGTGCCAGCAGTGATAGCGGGGCGGTCCGGGAGACCCAGTACTTC	CASSDSGAVRETQYF	TRBV6-1	TRBJ2-5	.	TRBD2
TGTGCCAGCAGCTTGGGACGCAATGAGCAGTTCTTC	CASSLGRNEQFF	TRBV5-4	TRBJ2-1	.	.
TGTGCCAGCACGCCTACGGTGGGACAGCTGGCTGGAAACACCATATATTTT	CASTPTVGQLAGNTIYF	TRBV3-1/TRBV3-2	TRBJ1-3	few	TRBD1
TGTGCCAGCAACCCAGGGCAAACCGCTGCAACTAATGAAAAACTGTTTTTT	CASNPGQTAATNEKLFF	TRBV28	TRBJ1-4	.	.
TGTGCCAGCAGCCCGCATAACAATGGGAACACTGAAGCTTTCTTT	CASSPHNNGNTEAFF	TRBV7-9	TRBJ1-1	.	.
TGTGCCAGCAGCGAAGGACTAGCGGGGCCGCGGTACATTCAGTACTTC	CASSEGLAGPRYIQYF	TRBV7-9	TRBJ2-4	.	TRBD2
TGTGCCAGCAGCTTATGGGGCGCCTCGTCTAGCACAGATACGCAGTATTTT	CASSLWGASSSTDTQYF	TRBV7-2	TRBJ2-3	.	.
TGTGCCAGCAGCTCATTAAAAACAGGGGCACCCTCTGGGGCCAACGTCCTGACTTTC	CASSSLKTGAPSGANVLTF	TRBV7-6	TRBJ2-6	.	TRBD1
TGTGCCAGCAGTCCGGGACAGGGAGGTCAGCCCCAGCATTTT	CASSPGQGGQPQHF	TRBV28	TRBJ1-5	many	TRBD1
TGTGCCAGCAGGCACATAGACAGGGGAGGCGAGCAGTACTTC	CASRHIDRGGEQYF	TRBV3-1/TRBV3-2	TRBJ2-7	.	TRBD1
TGTGCCATCAAGGGACAGGGGGCTTACGAGCAGTACTTC	CAIKGQGAYEQYF	TRBV10-3	TRBJ2-7	.	TRBD1
TGTGCCAGCAGCTTATTTCCGGGACCGAGAAGCTCCTACGAGCAGTACTTC	CASSLFPGPRSSYEQYF	TRBV7-9	TRBJ2-7	.	.
TGCGCCAGCAGCCGGTATCTAGCGGGAGACGGCAATGAGCAGTTCTTC	CASSRYLAGDGNEQFF	TRBV4-1	TRBJ2-1	.	TRBD2
TGTGCCAGCAGCCGAATCGACAGTGGCGAGCAGTACTTC	CASSRIDSGEQYF	TRBV5-4	TRBJ2-7	.	.
TGTGCCAGCAGTTACGGGTCAGGGGTCCAAGAGACCCAGTACTTC	CASSYGSGVQETQYF	TRBV6-5	TRBJ2-5	.	.
TGTGCCAGCAGCCTACCAGACGGATTCCGCTATGGCTACACCTTC	CASSLPDGFRYGYTF	TRBV5-4	TRBJ1-2	.	.
TGTGCCAGCAGGGGCCCGGTCGCCAAAAACATTCAGTACTTC	CASRGPVAKNIQYF	TRBV28	TRBJ2-4	.	.
TGTGCCAGCAGCTTAGACAGGGACCAAGAGACCCAGTACTTC	CASSLDRDQETQYF	TRBV7-9	TRBJ2-5	.	.
TGTGCCTGGAGTACCGGGACAGGGGTCACTGGGGCCAACGTCCTGACTTTC	CAWSTGTGVTGANVLTF	TRBV30	TRBJ2-6	few	TRBD1
TGTGCCAGCAGCCCCCAGCGGACCGGGGAGCTGTTTTTT	CASSPQRTGELFF	TRBV7-3	TRBJ2-2	.	.
TGTGCCTGTCCCCTATCAGCCGACGTCAATGAGCAGTTCTTC	CACPLSADVNEQFF	TRBV30	TRBJ2-1	few	.
TGTGCCACCAGTGATTCGCAGACCGGGGAACTCCACTTT	CATSDSQTGELHF	TRBV24-1	TRBJ1-6	.	.
TGTGCCAGCAGCATTACCTTGGAAGGGAACGAGCAGTACTTC	CASSITLEGNEQYF	TRBV7-8	TRBJ2-7	.	.
TGTGCCAGTAGGCCACCAGGGGTCTCTGGAAACACCATATATTTT	CASRPPGVSGNTIYF	TRBV19	TRBJ1-3	.	.
TGTGCCAGCAGTGAAGAAGGGGGCTCTGGGGCCAACGTCCTGACTTTC	CASSEEGGSGANVLTF	TRBV6-1	TRBJ2-6	.	.
TGCGCCAGCAGCCAAGATGCGGGTGTAAATGAGCAGTTCTTC	CASSQDAGVNEQFF	TRBV4-3	TRBJ2-1	.	.
TGTGCCAGCAGTGAACGGCCGGGCGACACTGAAGCTTTCTTT	CASSERPGDTEAFF	TRBV6-1	TRBJ1-1	.	.
TGTGCCAGCAGTGAAGGCCAGCTGAACACTGAAGCTTTCTTT	CASSEGQLNTEAFF	TRBV6-1	TRBJ1-1	few	.
TGCGCCAGCAGCCCCCGACGGCTAACTAATGAAAAACTGTTTTTT	CASSPRRLTNEKLFF	TRBV4-1	TRBJ1-4	once	.
TGTGCCAGCGGACAGGAGTCCTACGAGCAGTACTTC	CASGQESYEQYF	TRBV5-5	TRBJ2-7	few	TRBD1
TGTGCCAGCAGCCCCGGCATACCCGGCTCTGAAGCTTTCTTT	CASSPGIPGSEAFF	TRBV7-3	TRBJ1-1	.	.
TGTGCCAGCAGCCTAGAAGGGGCAGGGACCACCTTC	CASSLEGAGTTF	TRBV9	TRBJ1-2	.	.
TGTGCCAGTAGTATCGGGACAGAAGATCAGCCCCAGCATTTT	CASSIGTEDQPQHF	TRBV19	TRBJ1-5	.	TRBD1
TGTGCCACCTCACTCACTCGACTAGCGGTAGCCAAAAACATTCAGTACTTC	CATSLTRLAVAKNIQYF	TRBV15	TRBJ2-4	.	TRBD2